One sample yielded the 11 T cell receptor beta chains listed below, sequenced in a study of T cell repertoires in cytomegalovirus infection. MiXCR was run by TCRdb on the reads, yielding one entry per CDR3 protein. The data show about 310,000 distinct CDR3 sequences, with about 17% seen just once and more than 10% held by the top ten. The specimen sequenced was PBMCs. The receptors were gathered from a human donor in good health (CMV status not recorded). Some clones in this sample may be carry-over from other donors' samples.

This clonotype was seen a handful of times. The genes are TRBV9 and TRBJ1-3; D is perhaps TRBD1 (5 bases). V was shortened by 2 bases and J by 0 bases, with 12 bases between the two germline ends. The CDR3 extends over 16 amino acids. Germline V gene lookup returns CDR1 SGDLS and CDR2 YYNGEE. The CDR3 sequence is CASSVQGRGSGNTIYF. In DNA form, the CDR3 reads TGTGCCAGCAGCGTCCAGGGCCGAGGCTCTGGAAACACCATATATTTT.

This clonotype appeared a few times. The chain carries TRBV6-2 or TRBV6-3 and TRBJ2-5, with 9 positions matching TRBD2. Germline-derived CDR1 and CDR2 are MNHEY and SVGEGT. There are 16 residues in the CDR3. Unmatched junction bases numbered 13, after V lost 2 bases and J lost 9 bases. DNA for the CDR3: TGTGCCAGCAGTTACAAGTTAGCGGGGGCCTGGGTGGCCCAGTACTTC. Protein product: CASSYKLAGAWVAQYF.

This sequence joins TRBV12-3 or TRBV12-4 and TRBJ1-5; a weak D match, TRBD1 (5 bases). Trimming took off 3 bases at V and 5 bases at J, with 8 bases between the two ends. CDR3 length: 13 residues. The CDR3 sequence: CASSFQGHQPQHF. The CDR3 DNA reads TGTGCCAGCAGTTTCCAGGGTCATCAGCCCCAGCATTTT.

This clonotype occurred many times. The chain joins TRBV7-2 to TRBJ2-5; 11 bases agree with TRBD2. CDR3 length equals 19 residues. Germline CDR1 is SGHTA and CDR2 is FQGNSA. Losses at the gene ends were 1 base for V and 5 bases for J; bases not matched to a gene: 15. The CDR3, as DNA: TGTGCCAGCAGCTTAGGGACTAGCGGGTACCTACGAAAGACGGAGACCCAGTACTTC. It is translated as CASSLGTSGYLRKTETQYF.

The chain links TRBV6-6 to TRBJ1-1, with 10 bases aligning to TRBD1. The CDR3 runs to 17 residues. The J segment lost 6 bases and the V segment lost 8 bases, leaving 18 bases of the junction unmatched. The germline CDR1 and CDR2 sequences are MNHNY and SVGAGI (reference sequence). CDR3 protein: CASPLLPGQGILAEAFF. In DNA, the CDR3 is TGTGCCAGCCCCCTCCTGCCGGGACAGGGGATTTTGGCTGAAGCTTTCTTT.

This clonotype was observed a few times. The chain uses TRBV20-1 and TRBJ2-3; D is unresolved. The CDR3 runs 11 residues. V was cut by 5 bases and J by 7 bases, with 10 bases left in between. The germline V gene encodes CDR1 DFQATT and CDR2 SNEGSKA (reference sequence). The CDR3 bases are TGCAGTGCTTATACCGCCAATACGCAGTATTTT. Translation gives CSAYTANTQYF.

This clonotype appeared many times. This sequence joins TRBV11-3 and TRBJ2-7; 7 nucleotides agree with TRBD2. This CDR3 is 15 amino acids long. V shed 5 bases and J 0 bases; nucleotides not matched to a gene: 7. Germline V gene data show CDR1 as SGHNT and CDR2 as YENEEA. The CDR3 bases are TGTGCCAGCAGCCCGGCGGGGGTGAGCTCCTACGAGCAGTACTTC. Translation gives CASSPAGVSSYEQYF. Full variable domain (rest looked up from reference TRBV11-3 and TRBJ2-7): EAGVVQSPRYKIIEKKQPVAFWCNPISGHNTLYWYLQNLGQGPELLIRYENEEAVDDSQLPKDRFSAERLKGVDSTLKIQPAELGDSAVYLCASSPAGVSSYEQYFGPGTRLTVT.

This clonotype was found many times. J is TRBJ1-2 and V is TRBV7-2, with no clear D. The V gene lost 1 base and the J gene lost 4 bases, with 4 bases spanning the gap. CDR1 is SGHTA, CDR2 FQGNSA, per germline. CDR3 size: 12 residues. CDR3 residues: CASSLGTYGYTF. CDR3 sequence (DNA): TGTGCCAGCAGCTTAGGAACCTATGGCTACACCTTC. The full variable domain, with the rest looked up from reference TRBV7-2 and TRBJ1-2, is GAGVSQSPSNKVTEKGKDVELRCDPISGHTALYWYRQSLGQGLEFLIYFQGNSAPDKSGLPSDRFSAERTGGSVSTLTIQRTQQEDSAVYLCASSLGTYGYTFGSGTRLTVV.

This clonotype was found a few times. This chain joins TRBV7-6 and TRBJ2-2; 8 bases match TRBD1. This CDR3 has 16 residues. The ends lost 5 bases at V and 0 bases at J; junction bases unmatched: 5. CDR1 is SGHVS, CDR2 FNYEAQ, per germline. CDR3 amino acids: CASSQGQAANTGELFF. The CDR3 DNA reads as TGTGCCAGCAGCCAGGGACAGGCCGCGAACACCGGGGAGCTGTTTTTT.

The chain links TRBV7-9 to TRBJ1-1; 8 bases are shared with TRBD1. Per germline, CDR1 SEHNR and CDR2 FQNEAQ (reference sequence). Unmatched junction bases numbered 9, after V lost 4 bases and J lost 5 bases. The CDR3 is made up of 15 amino acids. In DNA, the CDR3 is TGTGCCAGCAGCTACCCACAGGGGGGAGTAACTGAAGCTTTCTTT. Amino acid sequence: CASSYPQGGVTEAFF.

Worth noting for this clonotype: A read error may account for a junction end that differs from germline. The chain uses TRBV7-8 and TRBJ2-5; D gene uncertain. The CDR3 runs to 11 residues. CDR1 and CDR2 from the germline V gene are SGHVS and FQNEAQ. The CDR3 sequence is CDSSLKETQYF. The DNA for the CDR3 is TGTGACAGCAGCTTAAAAGAGACCCAGTACTTC. The entire variable domain, with the rest obtained from reference TRBV7-8 and TRBJ2-5, is as follows: GAGVSQSPRYKVAKRGQDVALRCDPISGHVSLFWYQQALGQGPEFLTYFQNEAQLDKSGLPSDRFFAERPEGSVSTLKIQRTQQEDSAVYLCDSSLKETQYFGPGTRLLVL.